This T cell receptor beta chain was documented in a study of regulatory T cells in long-lasting Graves disease. Arm-PCR of CDR3 regions and iRepertoire HTBI primers were the basis on which TCR beta libraries were built. One entry per CDR3 protein, called by TCRdb with MiXCR from the multiplex PCR reads. The sample holds around 360,000 distinct CDR3 sequences, 15% to 20% seen once. Time point here: newly diagnosed GD, antithyroid drugs for less than 3 months. RNA extracted from PBMCs served as the sequencing template. This clonotype was seen many times. CDR1 is GTSNPN and CDR2 is SVGIG in the germline V gene (reference sequence). CDR3 length equals 12 residues. Trimming cost V 5 bases and J 9 bases, with 16 bases left between them. These data are also associated with another study on T cells in Graves' hyperthyroidism and ophthalmopathy.

The receptor was derived from a woman aged 18-29 years with Graves disease. The specimen comprised peripheral blood mononuclear cells (PBMCs), sampled at new diagnosis, from a patient treated with antithyroid drugs. The chain links TRBV30 to TRBJ1-1; D is unresolved. The CDR3 sequence is CAWGFSRDKAFF. As DNA, the CDR3 is TGTGCCTGGGGCTTTAGCCGAGATAAAGCTTTCTTT.